This passage covers 30 T cell receptor beta chains from one sample sequenced in a study of a mutant IDH1 vaccine in newly diagnosed glioma. Time point given: baseline, week 1 (first vaccination visit). Treatment reported: pre-vaccination baseline after standard-of-care therapy. Measured with immunoSEQ multiplex PCR; TCRdb has only the in-frame clones, and not every one. This table has 65,000 to 70,000 clones, approximately 86% appearing once. The sample was PBMCs, taken from a glioma patient treated with radiotherapy, temozolomide or both. These receptors originate from a man younger than 45 with glioma.

This clone was observed a few times. CDR3 DNA: TGCAGCATACGACAGGGGGACAATCAGCCCCAGCATTTT. This codes for CSIRQGDNQPQHF. The chain is built from TRBV29-1 and TRBJ1-5, with 9 bases fitting TRBD1. The trim removed 8 bases at V and 3 bases at J, leaving 5 bases unmatched. The CDR3 is made up of 13 amino acids. CDR1 and CDR2 (germline): SQVTM, ANQGSEA. Complete variable domain (other parts from reference TRBV29-1 and TRBJ1-5): SAVISQKPSRDICQRGTSLTIQCQVDSQVTMMFWYRQQPGQSLTLIATANQGSEATYESGFVIDKFPISRPNLTFSTLTVSNMSPEDSSIYLCSIRQGDNQPQHFGDGTRLSIL.

This chain links TRBV11-3 with TRBJ2-2; D call uncertain. Germline loops: CDR1 SGHNT, CDR2 YENEEA. Deletions cut 7 bases from V and 7 bases from J, with 10 bases between. The CDR3 runs 12 residues. The CDR3 region is CASTSLGGELFF. CDR3 nucleotide sequence: TGTGCCAGCACCTCCCTGGGCGGGGAGCTGTTTTTT.

This clone came up a few times. The chain uses TRBV12-5 and TRBJ1-1; D not certain. The CDR3 has 14 residues. The germline gives CDR1 LGHNT, CDR2 FRNRAP. Trimming removed 6 bases from V and 2 bases from J, with 13 bases in between. DNA for the CDR3: TGTGCTAGTGGCTTAGAGCCTTCCAACACTGAAGCTTTCTTT. The encoded protein is CASGLEPSNTEAFF. The full variable domain, rest sourced from reference TRBV12-5 and TRBJ1-1, is DARVTQTPRHKVTEMGQEVTMRCQPILGHNTVFWYRQTMMQGLELLAYFRNRAPLDDSGMPKDRFSAEMPDATLATLKIQPSEPRDSAVYFCASGLEPSNTEAFFGQGTRLTVV.

The rearrangement joins TRBV2 to TRBJ2-1, with 9 bases aligning to TRBD2. V shed 4 bases, J shed 0 bases, and the junction held 10 bases outside the gene matches. Germline CDR1 SNHLY, CDR2 FYNNEI. The CDR3 covers 18 residues. The CDR3 here is CASSAVAGDLSSYNEQFF. CDR3 coding DNA: TGTGCCAGCAGTGCGGTAGCGGGGGACCTGAGCTCCTACAATGAGCAGTTCTTC.

V usage is TRBV7-2 and J usage is TRBJ2-7, with unresolved D. Trimming shortened V by 4 bases and J by 3 bases, and 16 bases separated the two germline ends. Germline-derived CDR1 and CDR2 are SGHTA and FQGNSA. The length of the CDR3 is 15 residues. In nucleotides, the CDR3 is TGTGCCAGCAGCTGGAGTGGGGTTTTGCGCTACGAGCAGTACTTC. This encodes CASSWSGVLRYEQYF.

This chain connects TRBV18 to TRBJ2-1; D remains ambiguous. CDR3 size: 16 residues. Germline V gene sequence: CDR1 KGHSH, CDR2 LQKENI. V was trimmed by 1 base and J by 5 bases, leaving 15 bases between them. The CDR3 here is CASSPLLPGRNNEQFF. The CDR3 nucleotides read TGTGCCAGCTCACCACTTTTGCCGGGTCGAAACAATGAGCAGTTCTTC.

This clone has a handful of counts. The chain recombines TRBV5-1 with TRBJ1-1; 9 nucleotides match TRBD1. The CDR3 extends over 14 amino acids. Germline CDR1 and CDR2: SGHRS and YFSETQ. The trim removed 5 bases at V and 3 bases at J, leaving 5 bases unmatched. CDR3 bases: TGCGCCAGCAGTCACCGGGACAGGGACACTGAAGCTTTCTTT. Amino acid sequence: CASSHRDRDTEAFF.

The chain employs TRBV6-1 and TRBJ2-1; D unresolved. This CDR3 spans 16 amino acids. Deletions cut 3 bases from V and 2 bases from J, with 14 bases between. Germline loops: CDR1 MNHNS, CDR2 SASEGT. CDR3: CASSDGLIFPYNEQFF. Here the CDR3 DNA reads TGTGCCAGCAGTGACGGGTTAATCTTCCCCTACAATGAGCAGTTCTTC.

Only one count was recorded for this clone. V gene TRBV2 combines with J gene TRBJ2-1, with D possibly TRBD1 on 5 matching bases. Trimming left V 3 bases short and J 6 bases short, with 12 bases between. CDR1 and CDR2 (germline): SNHLY, FYNNEI. The length of the CDR3 is 14 residues. DNA of the CDR3: TGTGCCAGCAGTGAGGATAGGGGCGGCAATGAGCAGTTCTTC. It yields the protein CASSEDRGGNEQFF.

This chain uses TRBV25-1 with TRBJ2-3; no reliable D call. V was clipped by 0 bases and J by 4 bases, with 11 bases between them. CDR3 length equals 15 residues. The V gene's germline CDR1 is MGHDK and CDR2 SYGVNS. CDR3 sequence (DNA): TGTGCCAGCAGTGAATATCGAGGCGCCCCAGATACGCAGTATTTT. Its protein product is CASSEYRGAPDTQYF.

The chain joins TRBV11-2 to TRBJ2-7, with D possibly TRBD1 on 6 matching bases. Germline CDR1 and CDR2: SGHAT and FQNNGV. CDR3 length: 14 residues. V shed 1 base and J shed 2 bases, with 9 bases lying between them. The chain's CDR3 is CASSLGQGPYEQYF. CDR3 DNA: TGTGCCAGCAGCTTAGGTCAGGGGCCCTACGAGCAGTACTTC. The entire variable domain, with the rest obtained from reference TRBV11-2 and TRBJ2-7, is as follows: EAGVAQSPRYKIIEKRQSVAFWCNPISGHATLYWYQQILGQGPKLLIQFQNNGVVDDSQLPKDRFSAERLKGVDSTLKIQPAKLEDSAVYLCASSLGQGPYEQYFGPGTRLTVT.

CDR3 amino acids: CASSLTTGVNTEAFF. The CDR3 DNA sequence: TGTGCCAGCAGTTTGACAACAGGAGTGAACACTGAAGCTTTCTTT. The chain combines TRBV27 with TRBJ1-1; a weak D match, TRBD1 (5 bases). V was trimmed by 3 bases and J by 0 bases, leaving 11 bases between them. The CDR3 runs 15 residues. Germline-derived CDR1 and CDR2 are MNHEY and SMNVEV (reference sequence).

V gene TRBV28 combines with J gene TRBJ1-3, with D unclear. V lost 3 bases to trimming and J lost 5 bases, with 17 bases between them. Germline values: CDR1 MDHEN, CDR2 SYDVKM. CDR3 length: 16 residues. The CDR3 sequence is CASSLGMSRTRNTIYF. As DNA, the CDR3 is TGTGCCAGCAGTTTGGGGATGAGCCGTACCAGAAACACCATATATTTT.

The chain employs TRBV7-8 and TRBJ1-2; 7 bases are a match to TRBD1. V was pared by 4 bases and J by 2 bases, with 7 bases of the junction left unmatched. This CDR3 has 15 amino acids. Germline V gene data show CDR1 as SGHVS and CDR2 as FQNEAQ. The CDR3 is CASSSTKGQNYGYTF. CDR3 coding DNA: TGTGCCAGCAGCTCTACTAAGGGACAGAACTATGGCTACACCTTC.

The V call is TRBV18, the J call TRBJ1-1; no reliable D call. The CDR3 is 17 amino acids. Between the trimmed V and J ends, which lost 3 bases and 0 bases, there was a span of 17 bases. Per germline, CDR1 KGHSH and CDR2 LQKENI. In nucleotides, the CDR3 is TGTGCCAGCTCACCTCGGTCCGCCCGATCTATGAACACTGAAGCTTTCTTT. This codes for CASSPRSARSMNTEAFF.

V gene TRBV5-1 combines with J gene TRBJ2-5; 7 nucleotides agree with TRBD2. J was trimmed by 5 bases and V by 1 base; bases with no gene match: 8. Germline V gene lookup returns CDR1 SGHRS and CDR2 YFSETQ. The length of the CDR3 is 15 residues. CDR3 in DNA: TGCGCCAGCAGCTTGCCAGCGGGGACTCGGGAGACCCAGTACTTC. Amino acids: CASSLPAGTRETQYF. Supplemented by reference TRBV5-1 and TRBJ2-5, the full variable domain reads KAGVTQTPRYLIKTRGQQVTLSCSPISGHRSVSWYQQTPGQGLQFLFEYFSETQRNKGNFPGRFSGRQFSNSRSEMNVSTLELGDSALYLCASSLPAGTRETQYFGPGTRLLVL.

The rearrangement uses TRBV7-6 and TRBJ2-6; D ambiguous. The CDR3 extends over 15 amino acids. V was shortened by 1 base and J by 0 bases, with 4 bases between the two germline ends. Germline loops: CDR1 SGHVS, CDR2 FNYEAQ. The CDR3 DNA is TGTGCCAGCAGCTTAGGGTACTCTGGGGCCAACGTCCTGACTTTC. As protein: CASSLGYSGANVLTF.

V gene TRBV7-8 combines with J gene TRBJ2-7; 7 bases align to TRBD1. CDR3 length: 13 residues. J was trimmed by 3 bases and V by 5 bases; bases with no gene match: 4. The V gene's germline CDR1 is SGHVS and CDR2 FQNEAQ. For the CDR3, the DNA is TGTGCCAGCAGCACAGACAGGGACTACGAGCAGTACTTC. It yields the protein CASSTDRDYEQYF.

On this clone itself: As the CDR3 is not closed by the conserved phenylalanine or tryptophan, this likely results from a read error. The chain has TRBV5-5 and TRBJ2-2, with D tentatively TRBD2 (5 bases). The CDR3 spans 15 residues. Trimming removed 4 bases from V and 6 bases from J, with 16 bases in between. Germline CDR1 is SGHKS and CDR2 is YYEKEE (reference sequence). The CDR3 is CASSGGMVIPGELFL. The CDR3, as DNA: TGTGCCAGCAGCGGAGGTATGGTGATCCCCGGGGAGCTGTTTCTT.

The chain joins TRBV5-6 to TRBJ1-1, with TRBD1 matching over 8 bases. The V segment lost 4 bases and the J segment 3 bases; nucleotides outside the gene matches: 8. The germline V gene encodes CDR1 SGHDT and CDR2 YYEEEE. The length of the CDR3 is 15 residues. CDR3 nucleotides: TGTGCCAGCAGCCGACAGGACAGGGATCACACTGAAGCTTTCTTT. Protein product: CASSRQDRDHTEAFF.

This chain links TRBV29-1 with TRBJ1-2, with TRBD1 as a possible D gene (6 bases). V lost 4 bases, J lost 8 bases, and 14 bases lay in between. The CDR3 has 12 residues. CDR1 and CDR2 (germline): SQVTM, ANQGSEA. CDR3 nucleotides: TGCAGCGTTGCCACGGGGGGGCACGGCTACACCTTC. It is translated as CSVATGGHGYTF.

The chain couples TRBV7-9 to TRBJ1-1; D is perhaps TRBD1 (6 bases). V lost 0 bases to trimming and J lost 5 bases, with 13 bases between them. The CDR3 runs 15 residues. Germline CDR1 and CDR2: SEHNR and FQNEAQ (reference sequence). CDR3 protein: CASSLARGGRTEAFF. The CDR3 region has the DNA TGTGCCAGCAGCTTAGCCCGTGGGGGGCGGACTGAAGCTTTCTTT.

The chain couples TRBV6-1 to TRBJ1-4, with D perhaps matching TRBD1 (5 bases). The V gene lost 3 bases and the J gene lost 4 bases, with 15 bases spanning the gap. CDR1 and CDR2 (germline): MNHNS, SASEGT. CDR3 length: 16 amino acids. Here the CDR3 reads CASSESRQRINEKLFF. The CDR3 DNA reads TGTGCCAGCAGTGAGTCGCGACAGAGAATTAATGAAAAACTGTTTTTT.

This chain connects TRBV18 to TRBJ1-1; D not resolved. The CDR3 totals 17 residues. Per the germline V gene, CDR1 is KGHSH and CDR2 is LQKENI. V was pared by 4 bases and J by 0 bases, with 18 bases between. CDR3 sequence (DNA): TGTGCCAGCTCACTCAGCAGACCCCAACTTCTGAACACTGAAGCTTTCTTT. It yields the protein CASSLSRPQLLNTEAFF.

As for this clone: The sample has other DNA sequences that encode this CDR3 too. The chain uses TRBV7-2 and TRBJ2-5; the match to TRBD2 covers 9 bases. The CDR3 sequence is 15 residues long. Germline CDR1 and CDR2: SGHTA and FQGNSA. With 5 bases clipped from V and 2 bases from J, the junction kept 6 bases outside the gene matches. CDR3 protein: CASSRGGAGQETQYF. The CDR3 region has the DNA TGTGCCAGCAGCCGCGGGGGGGCAGGGCAAGAGACCCAGTACTTC.

The chain combines TRBV29-1 with TRBJ2-1, with D hard to call. Germline values: CDR1 SQVTM, CDR2 ANQGSEA. The CDR3 sequence is 11 residues long. Trimming shortened V by 3 bases and J by 7 bases, and 7 bases separated the two germline ends. CDR3 region: CSVEWLNEQFF. The CDR3 DNA reads TGCAGCGTTGAGTGGTTAAATGAGCAGTTCTTC.

V usage is TRBV4-1 and J usage is TRBJ2-2; D possibly corresponds to TRBD2 (5 bases). The length of the CDR3 is 12 residues. Trimming took off 1 base at V and 10 bases at J, with 7 bases between the two ends. The germline V gene has CDR1 MGHRA and CDR2 YSYEKL. This chain's CDR3 is CASSQGGLELFF. The CDR3, as DNA: TGCGCCAGCAGCCAAGGCGGACTGGAGCTGTTTTTT.

The rearrangement links TRBV7-8 to TRBJ2-5; D call uncertain. This CDR3 has 16 amino acids. In germline, CDR1 is SGHVS, CDR2 FQNEAQ. V lost 2 bases to trimming and J lost 3 bases, with 16 bases between them. DNA for the CDR3: TGTGCCAGCAGCTTATTTATCGACGGAGCCGAAGAGACCCAGTACTTC. This sequence encodes CASSLFIDGAEETQYF.

This chain joins TRBV5-1 and TRBJ2-3; D remains unclear. CDR1 SGHRS and CDR2 YFSETQ come from the germline V gene. The ends were cut back, 1 base at V and 0 bases at J, with 9 bases in the middle. This CDR3 comprises 15 residues. CDR3 sequence (DNA): TGCGCCAGCAGCTTGACCAGTGCTAGCACAGATACGCAGTATTTT. Protein: CASSLTSASTDTQYF.

The V gene is TRBV2, the J gene TRBJ2-2; 9 bases align to TRBD1. This CDR3 has 13 amino acids. From germline, CDR1 is SNHLY and CDR2 FYNNEI. The trim removed 11 bases at V and 7 bases at J, leaving 8 bases unmatched. The CDR3 spells CAGQTGGFGELFF. For the CDR3, the DNA is TGTGCCGGGCAGACAGGGGGATTCGGGGAGCTGTTTTTT.